The clone carrying this T cell receptor beta chain was seen more than once but under ten times. The assay was immunoSEQ multiplex PCR, and TCRdb's table has in-frame clones only and misses some. The sample has more than 30,000 clones, roughly 90% seen once. Time point given: newly diagnosed, previously untreated cHL patient sample. Magnetic negative selection purified CD4+ T cells from thawed PBMCs. Comparison samples consisted of PBMCs from newly diagnosed, untreated classical Hodgkin lymphoma. This sample stems from a study of PD-1 blockade in classical Hodgkin lymphoma. Germline CDR1 and CDR2: LGHNA and YNFKEQ. The CDR3 contains 14 residues. Trimming shortened V by 1 base and J by 4 bases, and 10 bases separated the two germline ends.

The TCR originated in a human donor with classical Hodgkin lymphoma. This sequence joins TRBV4-2 and TRBJ1-2, with D uncertain. Source material: CD4+ T cells from blood. CDR3 residues: CASSQGVFGYGYTF. The CDR3 region has the DNA TGTGCCAGCAGCCAAGGGGTTTTCGGCTATGGCTACACCTTC.